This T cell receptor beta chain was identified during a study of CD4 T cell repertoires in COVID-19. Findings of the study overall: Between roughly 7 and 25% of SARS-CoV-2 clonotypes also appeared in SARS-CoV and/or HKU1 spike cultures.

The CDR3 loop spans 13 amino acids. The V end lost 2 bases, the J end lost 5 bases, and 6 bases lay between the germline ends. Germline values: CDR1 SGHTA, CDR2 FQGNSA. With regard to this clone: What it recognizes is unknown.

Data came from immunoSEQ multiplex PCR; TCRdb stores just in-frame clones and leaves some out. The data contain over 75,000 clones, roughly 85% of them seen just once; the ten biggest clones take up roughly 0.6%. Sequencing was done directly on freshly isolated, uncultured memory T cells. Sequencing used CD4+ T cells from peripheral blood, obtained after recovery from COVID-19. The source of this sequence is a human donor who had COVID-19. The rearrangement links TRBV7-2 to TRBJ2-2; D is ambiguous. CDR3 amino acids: CASSLTRTGELFF. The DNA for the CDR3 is TGTGCCAGCAGCTTAACGCGGACCGGGGAGCTGTTTTTT.